These 18 T cell receptor beta chains were sequenced from one sample in a study of T cell changes during pregnancy in multiple sclerosis. Profiled with immunoSEQ multiplex PCR; TCRdb holds only in-frame clones, not every one. The table has tens of thousands of clones, about 91% seen once. Sequencing was performed on peripheral blood, taken before pregnancy. Receptors were obtained from a female donor with multiple sclerosis, enrolled in a pregnancy study.

V and J are TRBV27 and TRBJ2-7; 8 nucleotides match TRBD2. CDR1 MNHEY and CDR2 SMNVEV come from the germline V gene (reference sequence). CDR3 length: 15 amino acids. The junction had 10 bases not matched to a gene; V was cut back by 5 bases and J by 4 bases. The chain's CDR3 is CASSKTGTSLYEQYF. CDR3 in DNA: TGTGCCAGCAGTAAAACCGGGACTAGTCTTTACGAGCAGTACTTC.

The chain carries TRBV29-1 and TRBJ2-7; 11 bases agree with TRBD2. Unmatched junction bases numbered 6, after V lost 3 bases and J lost 2 bases. The length of the CDR3 is 15 residues. CDR1 and CDR2 (germline): SQVTM, ANQGSEA. CDR3 coding DNA: TGCAGCGTTGATAACCCTAGCGGGGGGACCTACGAGCAGTACTTC. Encoded protein: CSVDNPSGGTYEQYF.

V usage is TRBV7-8 and J usage is TRBJ2-3; 8 positions match TRBD1. Trimming at V came to 11 bases and at J to 4 bases, leaving 8 bases not matched to a gene. Germline V gene sequence: CDR1 SGHVS, CDR2 FQNEAQ. This CDR3 is 13 amino acids long. The CDR3 is CAGQGAGADTQYF. The CDR3 DNA reads TGTGCCGGCCAGGGGGCTGGGGCAGATACGCAGTATTTT.

This rearrangement joins TRBV2 to TRBJ1-1; D remains unclear. CDR3 length equals 12 residues. Germline-derived CDR1 and CDR2 are SNHLY and FYNNEI. Trimming cost V 4 bases and J 7 bases, with 10 bases left between them. This chain's CDR3 is CASSGGEDEAFF. The CDR3 DNA sequence: TGTGCCAGCAGTGGTGGTGAGGATGAAGCTTTCTTT.

In its sample, this clone was seen a few times. The chain uses TRBV29-1 and TRBJ1-1; tentatively, D is TRBD1 (5 bases). Trimming removed 4 bases at V and 4 bases at J, with 10 bases between. The germline V gene encodes CDR1 SQVTM and CDR2 ANQGSEA. The CDR3 loop spans 12 amino acids. The CDR3 coding sequence is TGCAGCGTTGCAGGGTTAGTCACTGAAGCTTTCTTT. Translating it yields CSVAGLVTEAFF.

This rearrangement joins TRBV4-1 to TRBJ2-5; 11 bases agree with TRBD2. From germline, CDR1 is MGHRA and CDR2 YSYEKL. With 4 bases clipped from V and 1 base from J, the junction kept 5 bases outside the gene matches. The CDR3 extends over 16 amino acids. The CDR3 is CASSRRLAGLQETQYF. Written as DNA, the CDR3 is TGCGCCAGCAGCCGCAGACTAGCGGGGCTCCAAGAGACCCAGTACTTC.

This clone was counted only a few times. J is TRBJ1-6 and V is TRBV18; 7 bases align to TRBD1. Germline CDR1 KGHSH, CDR2 LQKENI. The CDR3 runs to 16 residues. Losses at the gene ends were 4 bases for V and 3 bases for J; bases not matched to a gene: 6. The CDR3: CASSQSGQLYNSPLHF. In DNA form, the CDR3 reads TGTGCCAGCTCACAGTCGGGACAGCTCTATAATTCACCCCTCCACTTT.

This chain joins TRBV7-2 and TRBJ2-3; 9 bases line up with TRBD2. The CDR3 has 16 residues. Looked up from germline, CDR1 is SGHTA and CDR2 is FQGNSA. J lost 2 bases, V lost 0 bases, and 3 bases had no gene match. The CDR3 nucleotides read TGTGCCAGCAGCTTAGCGCCTAGCGGGGTCACAGATACGCAGTATTTT. This encodes CASSLAPSGVTDTQYF.

The chain combines TRBV5-1 with TRBJ2-7; D possibly corresponds to TRBD2 (6 bases). CDR3 length: 15 residues. Trimming pared 6 bases from V and 3 bases from J, leaving 19 bases between. Per the germline V gene, CDR1 is SGHRS and CDR2 is YFSETQ. The CDR3 is CASKEAGLGNYEQYF. The CDR3 DNA sequence: TGCGCCAGCAAGGAGGCGGGGTTGGGGAACTACGAGCAGTACTTC. Together with reference TRBV5-1 and TRBJ2-7, the CDR3 gives the full variable domain: KAGVTQTPRYLIKTRGQQVTLSCSPISGHRSVSWYQQTPGQGLQFLFEYFSETQRNKGNFPGRFSGRQFSNSRSEMNVSTLELGDSALYLCASKEAGLGNYEQYFGPGTRLTVT.

This clone was observed a handful of times. This chain connects TRBV6-5 to TRBJ2-7, with TRBD1 matching over 7 bases. The CDR3 extends over 13 amino acids. Unmatched junction bases numbered 2, after V lost 1 base and J lost 5 bases. Germline V CDR1 and CDR2: MNHEY, SVGAGI. The CDR3 reads CASSYLTGNEQYF. CDR3 sequence (DNA): TGTGCCAGCAGTTACTTGACAGGGAACGAGCAGTACTTC.

The V call is TRBV7-3, the J call TRBJ1-2, with TRBD1 as a possible D gene (5 bases). The CDR3 has 13 residues. The germline V gene encodes CDR1 SGHTA and CDR2 FQGTGA. V was pared by 5 bases and J by 3 bases, with 10 bases between. CDR3: CASSPSRDYGYTF. For the CDR3, the DNA is TGTGCCAGCAGCCCGAGCAGGGACTATGGCTACACCTTC. Complete variable domain (other parts from reference TRBV7-3 and TRBJ1-2): GAGVSQTPSNKVTEKGKYVELRCDPISGHTALYWYRQSLGQGPEFLIYFQGTGAADDSGLPNDRFFAVRPEGSVSTLKIQRTERGDSAVYLCASSPSRDYGYTFGSGTRLTVV.

The V call is TRBV5-1, the J call TRBJ1-3; TRBD1 aligns across 9 bases. With V trimmed by 4 bases and J by 4 bases, 12 bases remained unmatched. CDR1 is SGHRS and CDR2 is YFSETQ in the germline V gene. The CDR3 has 17 residues. For the CDR3, the DNA is TGCGCCAGCAGCCAGAACACACAGGGGGCGAACGGAAACACCATATATTTT. It encodes CASSQNTQGANGNTIYF.

This chain joins TRBV7-9 and TRBJ2-2; 12 nucleotides align to TRBD2. This CDR3 comprises 17 residues. CDR1 and CDR2 (germline): SEHNR, FQNEAQ (reference sequence). With 5 bases clipped from V and 1 base from J, the junction kept 5 bases outside the gene matches. The CDR3 DNA reads as TGTGCCAGCAGCCCGACTAGCGGGGGCCTGAACACCGGGGAGCTGTTTTTT. Protein: CASSPTSGGLNTGELFF.

J is TRBJ1-1 and V is TRBV12-5; D ambiguous. The CDR3 is 12 amino acids. V was shortened by 6 bases and J by 3 bases, with 8 bases between the two germline ends. Germline V gives CDR1 LGHNT, CDR2 FRNRAP. CDR3 sequence reads: CASGTGYTEAFF. The DNA of the CDR3 is TGTGCTAGTGGCACGGGATACACTGAAGCTTTCTTT.

This clone occurred once. V is TRBV7-8 and J is TRBJ2-7, with D tentatively TRBD2 (5 bases). Trimming removed 3 bases at V and 6 bases at J, with 9 bases between. Per germline, CDR1 SGHVS and CDR2 FQNEAQ. The CDR3 loop spans 12 amino acids. CDR3 protein: CASSFGMPEQYF. The CDR3 DNA sequence: TGTGCCAGCAGCTTCGGGATGCCCGAGCAGTACTTC.

Turning to this clone: Its ends do not fully match the called genes, so a read error is possible. The gene calls are TRBV7-9 and TRBJ1-1, with D unresolved. Germline loops: CDR1 SEHNR, CDR2 FQNEAQ (reference sequence). The CDR3 is 13 residues long. CDR3 in amino acids: CASSLGAATGAFF. The CDR3 coding sequence is TGTGCCAGCAGCTTAGGGGCAGCCACTGGAGCTTTCTTT.

The chain employs TRBV7-8 and TRBJ1-6; D remains ambiguous. V was clipped by 1 base and J by 7 bases, with 5 bases between them. The CDR3 sequence is 13 residues long. Germline CDR1 reads SGHVS; CDR2 reads FQNEAQ. For the CDR3, the DNA is TGTGCCAGCAGCTTAGTACAGAATTCACCCCTCCACTTT. Protein product: CASSLVQNSPLHF.

The CDR3 DNA sequence: TGTGCCAGCAGCGGACTAGCGGGGAGAAACTACAATGAGCAGTTCTTC. Protein sequence: CASSGLAGRNYNEQFF. J is TRBJ2-1 and V is TRBV11-2, with 12 bases matching TRBD2. The germline V gene has CDR1 SGHAT and CDR2 FQNNGV. V trimming: 5 bases; J trimming: 3 bases; junction bases outside the gene matches: 5. The CDR3 is 16 residues long.